Reported below is one TCR beta chain. Within the sample, other DNA sequences also encode this same CDR3. Reverse transcribing all isolated RNA meant expressed TCRB transcripts were sequenced. Profiled with immunoSEQ multiplex PCR; TCRdb holds only in-frame clones, not every one. The table includes hundreds of thousands of clones, 68% detected once. The data stem from a study of beta chain features in type 1 diabetes. The CDR3 is 10 amino acids. V lost 3 bases and J 5 bases, leaving 4 bases between the germline ends. In germline, CDR1 is DFQATT, CDR2 SNEGSKA (reference sequence). The source of this sequence is a man aged 30 to 45 in good health. The sequenced sample consisted of naive CD4+ T cells from blood. The gene calls are TRBV20-1 and TRBJ2-5; D unclear. CDR3 amino acids: CSASGETQYF. The DNA for the CDR3 is TGCAGTGCTAGTGGGGAGACCCAGTACTTC.